This T cell receptor (beta chain) is drawn from a study of blood T cell repertoires in COVID-19. Study-wide background: The cDNA or gDNA used as material had been derived from T cells, B-cell-depleted T cells, or PBMCs.

The CDR3 consists of 16 residues. The ends were cut back, 4 bases at V and 0 bases at J, with 14 bases in the middle. Germline V gene lookup returns CDR1 SGHKS and CDR2 YYEKEE (reference sequence). Per the original methods: Reference gene primers were amplified, and this amplification served to estimate nucleated cell counts. TCRdb's copy holds only in-frame clones and misses some; the assay was immunoSEQ multiplex PCR. That table supplies the V and J calls and clone size; D and trimming were determined from the DNA. The profile shows roughly 150,000 clones, over 75% of them singletons. Source material: peripheral blood. This chain links TRBV5-5 with TRBJ1-3; possible D gene TRBD1, 5 bases. This TCR derives from a human donor in a cohort sampled during active COVID-19. The CDR3 here is CASSPWTRHSGNTIYF. DNA of the CDR3: TGTGCCAGCAGCCCCTGGACACGGCACTCTGGAAACACCATATATTTT.